Below are 23 T cell receptor beta chains sequenced from a single sample in a study of shared clonotypes between healthy human individuals (dated by TCRdb to 2018 to 2020). Library preparation employed the immunoSEQ multiplex PCR assay. Sourced from immuneACCESS, this table was stored by TCRdb with only in-frame sequences that have V and J called. A share of the clones is absent; for the studies checked, an unresolved V gene accounts for under half, and the remainder has no known explanation. This sample is represented by some 1,100,000 clones; approximately 80% of them were singletons. Together, the top ten hold approximately 0.52% of the sample. The source material was memory CD4+ T cells from PBMCs. Read against the paper, the sample's cell subset or site label means: CD45RA-negative fraction. The receptors were sampled from a young man in good health. Some clones in this sample may be carry-over from other donors' samples.

This sequence joins TRBV10-3 and TRBJ1-3; D might be TRBD1 (6 bases). Looked up from germline, CDR1 is ENHRY and CDR2 is SYGVKD. The CDR3 is 15 amino acids. V was shortened by 6 bases and J by 1 base, with 13 bases between the two germline ends. In DNA, the CDR3 is TGTGCCATCAGCCCCCGGGGGGCTTCTGGAAACACCATATATTTT. Amino acids: CAISPRGASGNTIYF.

This chain connects TRBV2 to TRBJ2-7; D unclear. CDR1 and CDR2 from the germline V gene are SNHLY and FYNNEI. The CDR3 runs to 13 residues. With 5 bases removed from V and 9 bases from J, the gap between germline ends came to 17 bases. The CDR3 protein is CASSPTVPYLQYF. The CDR3 DNA sequence: TGTGCCAGCAGTCCGACGGTACCTTATCTGCAGTACTTC.

The V gene is TRBV28, the J gene TRBJ1-3, with 9 bases matching TRBD1. Germline values: CDR1 MDHEN, CDR2 SYDVKM. The CDR3 runs to 17 residues. V shed 1 base, J shed 0 bases, and the junction held 4 bases outside the gene matches. CDR3 amino acids: CASSLFAGQGSGNTIYF. The CDR3 DNA follows: TGTGCCAGCAGTTTATTTGCGGGACAGGGCTCTGGAAACACCATATATTTT.

The CDR3 spells CASSPPFQGSNEKLFF. The CDR3 DNA follows: TGTGCCAGCTCACCACCATTTCAGGGCTCTAATGAAAAACTGTTTTTT. The chain has TRBV18 and TRBJ1-4; possibly TRBD1 for D (5 bases). This CDR3 is built from 16 residues. The germline V gene has CDR1 KGHSH and CDR2 LQKENI. Trimming cost V 0 bases and J 3 bases, with 11 bases left between them.

The chain has TRBV5-8 and TRBJ2-5, with 8 nucleotides matching TRBD1. V lost 7 bases, J lost 2 bases, and 7 bases stayed unmatched. This CDR3 spans 14 amino acids. The V gene's germline CDR1 is SGHTS and CDR2 YDEGEE. Here the CDR3 reads CASRDRRFQETQYF. DNA of the CDR3: TGTGCCAGCCGGGACAGGCGCTTTCAAGAGACCCAGTACTTC.

This chain links TRBV18 with TRBJ2-2; 11 nucleotides align to TRBD2. In germline, CDR1 is KGHSH, CDR2 LQKENI. Trimming cost V 2 bases and J 3 bases; bases outside gene matches: 2. This CDR3 spans 16 amino acids. CDR3 DNA sequence: TGTGCCAGCTCACCATCACTAGCGGGAGACACCGGGGAGCTGTTTTTT. It translates to CASSPSLAGDTGELFF.

This clone appeared once. The gene calls are TRBV5-1 and TRBJ2-5; D is perhaps TRBD1 or TRBD2 (6 bases each). With 3 bases removed from V and 2 bases from J, the gap between germline ends came to 14 bases. CDR1 SGHRS and CDR2 YFSETQ come from the germline V gene. The CDR3 totals 15 residues. The CDR3, as DNA: TGCGCCAGCAGCTCCCTGAGGGGGGATCAAGAGACCCAGTACTTC. Translation: CASSSLRGDQETQYF. Drawing the rest from reference TRBV5-1 and TRBJ2-5, the complete variable domain is KAGVTQTPRYLIKTRGQQVTLSCSPISGHRSVSWYQQTPGQGLQFLFEYFSETQRNKGNFPGRFSGRQFSNSRSEMNVSTLELGDSALYLCASSSLRGDQETQYFGPGTRLLVL.

The sample holds many counts of this clone. At the DNA level, this CDR3 is encoded by other sequences in the same sample as well. V is TRBV7-8 and J is TRBJ1-1; D unresolved. The CDR3 length is 12 residues. Trimming took off 3 bases at V and 2 bases at J, with 4 bases between the two ends. CDR1 is SGHVS and CDR2 is FQNEAQ in the germline V gene. The CDR3 loop reads CASSFLNTEAFF. CDR3 nucleotides: TGTGCCAGCAGCTTTTTAAACACTGAAGCTTTCTTT.

The V gene is TRBV13, the J gene TRBJ2-2, with D unclear. V was shortened by 8 bases and J by 0 bases, with 16 bases between the two germline ends. The CDR3 loop spans 16 amino acids. In germline, CDR1 is PRHDT, CDR2 FYEKMQ (reference sequence). In DNA, the CDR3 is TGTGCCAGCCAAGGGTTTGATACGGCGAACACCGGGGAGCTGTTTTTT. It encodes CASQGFDTANTGELFF.

The chain joins TRBV5-1 to TRBJ2-7; 10 nucleotides line up with TRBD2. V trimming: 4 bases; J trimming: 6 bases; junction bases outside the gene matches: 10. Germline V gene data show CDR1 as SGHRS and CDR2 as YFSETQ. This CDR3 comprises 15 residues. The CDR3 is CASSLLAGRVSEQYF. CDR3 coding DNA: TGCGCCAGCAGCCTACTAGCGGGAAGGGTTTCCGAGCAGTACTTC.

The chain has TRBV28 and TRBJ2-1, with D unresolved. V gave up 4 bases and J gave up 9 bases, with 10 bases separating them. Per the germline V gene, CDR1 is MDHEN and CDR2 is SYDVKM. The CDR3 totals 12 residues. CDR3 coding DNA: TGTGCCAGCAGTTCCTATTGGAGTGAGCAGTTCTTC. Translating gives CASSSYWSEQFF.

The V and J genes are TRBV27 and TRBJ2-1; 13 bases line up with TRBD2. V gave up 5 bases and J gave up 1 base; unmatched junction bases: 8. Looked up from germline, CDR1 is MNHEY and CDR2 is SMNVEV (reference sequence). The CDR3 extends over 18 amino acids. CDR3 sequence reads: CASSLGTSGDISYNEQFF. CDR3 in DNA: TGTGCCAGCAGTCTAGGGACTAGCGGGGACATTTCCTACAATGAGCAGTTCTTC.

The table lists this clone with a count of one. V is TRBV10-3 and J is TRBJ1-2; the D gene is possibly TRBD1 (5 bases). Germline V gives CDR1 ENHRY, CDR2 SYGVKD. Trimming took 4 bases from V and 6 from J, leaving 9 bases between them. There are 12 residues in the CDR3. CDR3 amino acids: CAISGWGDGYTF. As DNA, the CDR3 is TGTGCCATCAGTGGGTGGGGGGATGGCTACACCTTC.

This chain links TRBV7-2 with TRBJ2-7; the D is unclear. Germline assignment: CDR1 SGHTA and CDR2 FQGNSA. The CDR3 sequence is 16 residues long. Trimming cost V 1 base and J 2 bases, with 15 bases left between them. The CDR3 loop reads CASSLEFLTPTYEQYF. The CDR3 DNA sequence: TGTGCCAGCAGCTTAGAGTTTCTAACGCCGACCTACGAGCAGTACTTC.

This chain uses TRBV4-2 with TRBJ2-7; D is ambiguous. The V gene lost 1 base and the J gene lost 2 bases, with 9 bases spanning the gap. Germline CDR1 is LGHNA and CDR2 is YNFKEQ. CDR3 length: 14 residues. The chain's CDR3 is CASSQVQTPYEQYF. Here the CDR3 DNA reads TGTGCCAGCAGCCAAGTCCAGACCCCCTACGAGCAGTACTTC.

The chain carries TRBV6-5 and TRBJ2-2; D not certain. CDR3 length: 13 residues. Per germline, CDR1 MNHEY and CDR2 SVGAGI. Trimming removed 3 bases from V and 6 bases from J, with 8 bases in between. The CDR3, as DNA: TGTGCCAGCAGTTATGGGGTTCCCGGGGAGCTGTTTTTT. Translation gives CASSYGVPGELFF.

V is TRBV14 and J is TRBJ2-7; D unresolved. The germline V gene has CDR1 SGHDN and CDR2 FVKESK. There are 12 residues in the CDR3. V was clipped by 5 bases and J by 3 bases, with 8 bases between them. CDR3 in amino acids: CASSWGIYEQYF. CDR3 nucleotide sequence: TGTGCCAGCAGCTGGGGAATCTACGAGCAGTACTTC.

This chain links TRBV2 with TRBJ2-2, with 15 nucleotides matching TRBD2. With 6 bases clipped from V and 10 bases from J, the junction kept 9 bases outside the gene matches. Per germline, CDR1 SNHLY and CDR2 FYNNEI. This CDR3 contains 16 residues. The DNA of the CDR3 is TGTGCCAGCAGCCCCGGACTAGCGGGAGGGCGTTTGGAGCTGTTTTTT. Translating it yields CASSPGLAGGRLELFF.

The chain couples TRBV7-2 to TRBJ2-6, with TRBD2 as a possible D gene (5 bases). The germline V and J ends were trimmed by 1 base and 1 base, with 11 bases remaining between them. The CDR3 has 17 residues. The germline V gene has CDR1 SGHTA and CDR2 FQGNSA. CDR3 protein: CASSLVPGLSGANVLTF. CDR3 DNA: TGTGCCAGCAGCTTAGTCCCAGGACTTTCTGGGGCCAACGTCCTGACTTTC.

The gene calls are TRBV7-2 and TRBJ2-3; unclear D gene. V was pared by 3 bases and J by 4 bases, with 8 bases between. Germline loops: CDR1 SGHTA, CDR2 FQGNSA. This CDR3 has 13 amino acids. The CDR3 loop is CASSFGQADTQYF. The CDR3 nucleotides read TGTGCCAGCAGCTTTGGGCAGGCAGATACGCAGTATTTT.

The genes are TRBV5-4 and TRBJ2-1, with D perhaps given as TRBD1 or TRBD2 (7 bases each). The V and J ends lost 1 base and 9 bases respectively, with 11 bases between them. Germline V gene sequence: CDR1 SGHNT, CDR2 YYREEE (reference sequence). The CDR3 has 13 amino acids. The CDR3 loop is CASSLPGGGEQFF. Written as DNA, the CDR3 is TGTGCCAGCAGCTTGCCAGGGGGGGGTGAGCAGTTCTTC.

Comments on this clone: Other DNA sequences in this sample translate to the same CDR3. V gene TRBV2 combines with J gene TRBJ2-5; no clear D. V was clipped by 7 bases and J by 1 base, with 4 bases between them. Per germline, CDR1 SNHLY and CDR2 FYNNEI. The CDR3 is made up of 11 amino acids. CDR3 sequence reads: CASKFQETQYF. CDR3 nucleotides: TGTGCCAGCAAATTCCAAGAGACCCAGTACTTC. Looking up the rest from reference TRBV2 and TRBJ2-5 gives the full variable domain: EPEVTQTPSHQVTQMGQEVILRCVPISNHLYFYWYRQILGQKVEFLVSFYNNEISEKSEIFDDQFSVERPDGSNFTLKIRSTKLEDSAMYFCASKFQETQYFGPGTRLLVL.

In its sample, this clone was seen many times. The V and J genes are TRBV5-4 and TRBJ2-5, with 7 bases that match TRBD1. This CDR3 is built from 15 residues. Trimming removed 0 bases from V and 4 bases from J; junction bases left unmatched: 6. Per germline, CDR1 SGHNT and CDR2 YYREEE (reference sequence). The CDR3 region is CASSLGGTVRETQYF. Written as DNA, the CDR3 is TGTGCCAGCAGCTTGGGGGGGACAGTACGAGAGACCCAGTACTTC.